Many counts were recorded for the clone carrying this TCR beta chain. Its antigen remains unknown. Arm-PCR of CDR3 regions with iRepertoire HTBI primers generated TCR beta libraries. Under the authors' procedure: The identification of roughly 62 TRBV and roughly 14 TRBJ segments was made across samples. TCRdb passed the multiplex PCR reads through MiXCR, listing each CDR3 protein once. The V and J calls, along with clone size, are taken from TCRdb and not from the paper's own processing. Here the sample spans around 250,000 distinct CDR3 sequences, 20% to 25% being singletons. This sample was included in a study of regulatory T cells in long-lasting Graves disease. Notes on the study in general: Persistent disease showed a preference for TRBV28, TRBJ1-2 and TRBJ2-5. Analyses excluded thyroid tissue, covering peripheral blood alone.

The ends were cut back, 2 bases at V and 8 bases at J, with 15 bases in the middle. The CDR3 loop spans 14 amino acids. Germline values: CDR1 MNHEY, CDR2 SVGAGI. Sample time point: newly diagnosed GD, antithyroid drugs for less than 3 months. Scientists built the TCR library using RNA that was extracted from PBMCs. The patients were drawn from one endocrinology department in Xi'an, China. The sequence came from a female donor with Graves disease. Sequencing used peripheral blood mononuclear cells (PBMCs), obtained at new diagnosis, from a patient treated with antithyroid drugs. V gene TRBV6-5 combines with J gene TRBJ1-2, with D possibly matching TRBD1 (5 bases). The CDR3 nucleotides read TGTGCCAGCAGTTACAATGGGGGTGTTTACGGCTACACCTTC. Translated, it gives CASSYNGGVYGYTF.